Following are 26 T cell receptor beta chains from one sample sequenced in a study of blood T cells in healthy people across ages. PCR was performed a second time for about 6 to 11 cycles using a sample-barcoded 5' primer and a J-beta primer mix. TCRdb recomputed calls from the 5' RACE reads with MiXCR, one row per CDR3 protein. The sample consists of 1.2 million to 1.5 million distinct CDR3 sequences, 42% of them appearing once. Input material: blood. These receptors were taken from a woman between 18 and 30 years old in good health.

In this sample, this clonotype turned up a few times. The gene calls are TRBV3-1 and TRBJ2-5, with a possible D match to TRBD1 (6 bases). The germline CDR1 and CDR2 sequences are LGHDT and YNNKEL (reference sequence). This CDR3 comprises 16 residues. Trimming removed 4 bases from V and 3 bases from J, with 18 bases in between. CDR3 in amino acids: CASSPPKGSGEETQYF. DNA for the CDR3: TGTGCCAGCAGCCCTCCAAAGGGATCAGGGGAAGAGACCCAGTACTTC.

The chain links TRBV21-1 to TRBJ1-2; TRBD1 reflects the table's D call only, with no check against the DNA. TRBV21-1 is a listed pseudogene. The CDR3 is 15 residues long. The CDR3 protein is CASSGKGTGFLGYTF. In DNA, the CDR3 is TGTGCCAGCAGCGGGAAGGGGACAGGGTTTCTCGGCTACACCTTC.

This clonotype was counted only a few times. This CDR3 reads CASSSRYEEQFF. The CDR3 DNA sequence: TGTGCCAGCAGCTCAAGATACGAGGAGCAGTTCTTC. V is TRBV7-2 and J is TRBJ2-1, with unresolved D. The CDR3 runs to 12 residues. Trimming took 4 bases from V and 10 from J, leaving 11 bases between them. CDR1 is SGHTA, CDR2 FQGNSA, per germline.

The chain recombines TRBV7-9 with TRBJ2-1; a weak D match, TRBD2 (6 bases). In germline, CDR1 is SEHNR, CDR2 FQNEAQ (reference sequence). V was trimmed by 5 bases and J by 7 bases, leaving 24 bases between them. The CDR3 is made up of 17 amino acids. Here the CDR3 reads CASSPGTQPPLRNEQFF. CDR3 DNA: TGTGCCAGCAGCCCGGGGACTCAGCCTCCCCTTCGAAATGAGCAGTTCTTC.

This clonotype was observed a handful of times. The CDR3: CALRRGGPTDTQYF. The DNA for the CDR3 is TGTGCCCTCCGGCGGGGGGGCCCCACAGATACGCAGTATTTT. This sequence joins TRBV30 and TRBJ2-3; TRBD2 matches 9 bases. V gave up 8 bases and J gave up 2 bases; unmatched junction bases: 8. This CDR3 is built from 14 residues. Germline assignment: CDR1 GTSNPN and CDR2 SVGIG (reference sequence). Using reference TRBV30 and TRBJ2-3 for the parts outside the CDR3, the full variable domain is SQTIHQWPATLVQPVGSPLSLECTVEGTSNPNLYWYRQAAGRGLQLLFYSVGIGQISSEVPQNLSASRPQDRQFILSSKKLLLSDSGFYLCALRRGGPTDTQYFGPGTRLTVL.

This clonotype was counted only a few times. J is TRBJ2-7 and V is TRBV15, with TRBD2 matching 7 bases. Trimming at V came to 0 bases and at J to 2 bases, leaving 4 bases not matched to a gene. This CDR3 region has 15 residues. Germline V CDR1 and CDR2: LNHNV, YYDKDF (reference sequence). The CDR3 is CATSRDRTRAYEQYF. DNA for the CDR3: TGTGCCACCAGCAGAGATAGGACTAGGGCCTACGAGCAGTACTTC.

The genes are TRBV3-1 and TRBJ2-5; 9 positions agree with TRBD2. The J call may be mistaken, given a closer DNA end match to TRBJ2-7. CDR1 is LGHDT, CDR2 YNNKEL, per germline (reference sequence). The CDR3 is 13 residues long. CDR3 sequence: CASTQASGAEQYF. In nucleotides, the CDR3 is TGTGCCAGCACCCAGGCTAGCGGGGCCGAGCAGTACTTC.

This chain links TRBV18 with TRBJ2-5; 9 nucleotides align to TRBD1. This CDR3 is built from 15 residues. Germline loops: CDR1 KGHSH, CDR2 LQKENI. V lost 1 base and J lost 4; bases outside the gene matches: 4. This chain's CDR3 is CASSPLGQGSETQYF. Written as DNA, the CDR3 is TGTGCCAGCTCACCACTGGGACAGGGTTCAGAGACCCAGTACTTC.

V usage is TRBV20-1 and J usage is TRBJ1-6; D not resolved. Germline CDR1 and CDR2: DFQATT and SNEGSKA (reference sequence). Trimming removed 1 base at V and 9 bases at J, with 16 bases between. The CDR3 runs to 15 residues. Here the CDR3 reads CSARVQPGEGSPLHF. For the CDR3, the DNA is TGCAGTGCTAGAGTCCAGCCGGGCGAGGGTTCACCCCTCCACTTT.

The chain combines TRBV7-2 with TRBJ2-3; unclear D gene. The CDR3 is 16 amino acids. CDR1 and CDR2 (germline): SGHTA, FQGNSA. The V end was cut by 1 base, the J end by 0 bases, with 11 bases between. The CDR3 spells CASSLVGSSSTDTQYF. The CDR3 nucleotides are TGTGCCAGCAGCTTAGTGGGTTCCTCTAGCACAGATACGCAGTATTTT.

The sample holds a few counts of this clonotype. The J gene is TRBJ2-7, the V gene TRBV20-1; D is tentatively TRBD1 or TRBD2 (5 bases each). The CDR3 contains 15 residues. The V and J ends lost 6 bases and 0 bases respectively, with 18 bases between them. Germline V lookup: CDR1 DFQATT, CDR2 SNEGSKA (reference sequence). CDR3 sequence: CSAPGTAVSSYEQYF. The CDR3 DNA sequence: TGCAGTGCCCCCGGGACCGCTGTAAGCTCCTACGAGCAGTACTTC.

Concerning this clonotype itself: As the CDR3 is not closed by the conserved phenylalanine or tryptophan, this likely results from a read error. V usage is TRBV7-8 and J usage is TRBJ2-5; 7 nucleotides align to TRBD1. Germline trimming cut 5 bases from V and 3 bases from J; bases unmatched to any gene: 3. Germline CDR1 is SGHVS and CDR2 is FQNEAQ. The CDR3 length is 13 residues. CDR3 coding DNA: TGTGCCAGCAGCCCGGGACAGAAAGAGACCCAGTACTCC. Amino acids: CASSPGQKETQYS.

The chain employs TRBV10-3 and TRBJ1-2; TRBD1 is a possible D gene (5 bases). This CDR3 region has 12 residues. Per the germline V gene, CDR1 is ENHRY and CDR2 is SYGVKD. Trimming cost V 4 bases and J 6 bases, with 9 bases left between them. CDR3: CAISATGNGYTF. The CDR3, as DNA: TGTGCCATCAGTGCCACAGGCAATGGCTACACCTTC.

V is TRBV7-6 and J is TRBJ2-1, with 12 nucleotides matching TRBD2. The CDR3 loop spans 17 amino acids. Germline assignment: CDR1 SGHVS and CDR2 FNYEAQ. Trimming took 3 bases from V and 5 from J; bases not matched to a gene: 8. The CDR3 coding sequence is TGTGCCAGCAGCTTTGGCAGGACTAGCGGGATCGACAATGAGCAGTTCTTC. Its translation is CASSFGRTSGIDNEQFF.

The chain employs TRBV12-3 or TRBV12-4 and TRBJ1-1, with 7 positions matching TRBD1. CDR3 length equals 16 residues. V lost 4 bases, J lost 0 bases, and 8 bases stayed unmatched. In DNA, the CDR3 is TGTGCCAGCAGTTCTACCGCGGGACAGATGAACACTGAAGCTTTCTTT. Its translation is CASSSTAGQMNTEAFF.

The genes are TRBV6-5 and TRBJ2-7; D is uncertain. The J call may be mistaken, given a closer DNA end match to TRBJ2-5. CDR3 size: 16 residues. Per germline, CDR1 MNHEY and CDR2 SVGAGI. The CDR3 here is CASSYSSLSSSETQYF. The CDR3, as DNA: TGTGCCAGCAGTTACTCTAGCCTCTCCTCCTCTGAGACCCAGTACTTC.

This clonotype was counted only a few times. The V and J genes are TRBV4-2 and TRBJ2-5; 8 nucleotides agree with TRBD2. The ends lost 0 bases at V and 4 bases at J; junction bases unmatched: 10. Germline-derived CDR1 and CDR2 are LGHNA and YNFKEQ. This CDR3 region has 17 residues. CDR3 coding DNA: TGTGCCAGCAGCCAAGATTCCGGCGGGGGGTTCCCAGAGACCCAGTACTTC. It encodes CASSQDSGGGFPETQYF.

The gene calls are TRBV7-2 and TRBJ2-4, with 8 bases that match TRBD2. TRBJ2-7 matches the DNA end more closely, so the J call is doubtful. This CDR3 spans 16 amino acids. From germline, CDR1 is SGHTA and CDR2 FQGNSA. For the CDR3, the DNA is TGTGCCAGCAGCAACCCCCAGCGGGAGCCTTCCTACGAGCAGTACTTC. Protein product: CASSNPQREPSYEQYF.

The V and J genes are TRBV29-1 and TRBJ2-7; 7 bases are a match to TRBD2. The ends lost 1 base at V and 4 bases at J; junction bases unmatched: 13. This CDR3 spans 16 amino acids. CDR1 is SQVTM and CDR2 is ANQGSEA in the germline V gene. CDR3 bases: TGCAGCGTTGAAGGAAAGGGAGGGAATGGGATATACGAGCAGTACTTC. This encodes CSVEGKGGNGIYEQYF.

This clonotype was seen a few times. The chain combines TRBV12-3 or TRBV12-4 with TRBJ2-3; TRBD2 aligns across 9 bases. This CDR3 has 15 amino acids. The J segment lost 4 bases and the V segment lost 4 bases, leaving 6 bases of the junction unmatched. CDR3 in amino acids: CASSSASGIPDTQYF. CDR3 bases: TGTGCCAGCAGTTCGGCTAGCGGGATCCCAGATACGCAGTATTTT.

This chain joins TRBV6-1 and TRBJ2-7; D is unclear. Trimming stripped 8 bases from V and 2 bases from J, with 10 bases between. Germline CDR1 and CDR2: MNHNS and SASEGT. This CDR3 spans 12 amino acids. The CDR3 reads CASLGEAYEQYF. CDR3 DNA sequence: TGTGCCAGCCTGGGTGAGGCCTACGAGCAGTACTTC.

The genes are TRBV20-1 and TRBJ2-5; TRBD1 might be the D (6 bases). This CDR3 comprises 15 residues. Trimming pared 6 bases from V and 0 bases from J, leaving 17 bases between. CDR1 and CDR2 (germline): DFQATT, SNEGSKA (reference sequence). The CDR3 DNA reads as TGCAGTGCCATCCCCCGGACAGTGTACCAAGAGACCCAGTACTTC. It specifies CSAIPRTVYQETQYF.

This clonotype turned up a few times. The chain has TRBV12-3 or TRBV12-4 and TRBJ2-4, with 7 bases that match TRBD2. The assigned J gene may be wrong: the sequence end matches TRBJ2-7 better. This CDR3 contains 16 residues. This CDR3 is CASRPGGKRGSYEQYF. The CDR3 DNA sequence: TGTGCCAGCAGGCCCGGCGGGAAGCGGGGTTCCTACGAGCAGTACTTC.

This rearrangement joins TRBV5-1 to TRBJ2-1, with D perhaps matching TRBD1 or TRBD2 (5 bases each). The germline gives CDR1 SGHRS, CDR2 YFSETQ. The CDR3 has 14 amino acids. The V gene lost 3 bases and the J gene lost 8 bases, with 15 bases spanning the gap. The CDR3, as DNA: TGCGCCAGCAGCTCGGGGTGGGGGAGCTATGAGCAGTTCTTC. Translated, it gives CASSSGWGSYEQFF.

This chain connects TRBV3-1 to TRBJ1-2; unclear D gene. Trimming stripped 1 base from V and 0 bases from J, with 15 bases between. The CDR3 loop spans 17 amino acids. Per the germline V gene, CDR1 is LGHDT and CDR2 is YNNKEL (reference sequence). The CDR3 nucleotides are TGTGCCAGCAGCCAAGCTGGTACGGGAGCCACTAACTATGGCTACACCTTC. It encodes CASSQAGTGATNYGYTF.

This clonotype showed up just a few times. The CDR3 nucleotides read TGTGCCAGCAGCCAAGCGAAGGGACAGGGGGACAATGAGCAGTTCTTC. Encoded protein: CASSQAKGQGDNEQFF. This chain links TRBV4-2 with TRBJ2-1, with TRBD1 identical over 11 bases. The CDR3 extends over 16 amino acids. Looked up from germline, CDR1 is LGHNA and CDR2 is YNFKEQ. With V trimmed by 1 base and J by 5 bases, 4 bases remained unmatched.